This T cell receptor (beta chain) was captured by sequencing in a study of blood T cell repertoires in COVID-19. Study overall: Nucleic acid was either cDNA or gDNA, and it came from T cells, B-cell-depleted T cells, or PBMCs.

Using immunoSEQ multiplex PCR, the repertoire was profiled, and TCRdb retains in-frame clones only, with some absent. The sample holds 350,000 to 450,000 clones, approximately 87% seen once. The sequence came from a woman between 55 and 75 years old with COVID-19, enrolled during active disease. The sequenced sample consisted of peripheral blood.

The DNA for the CDR3 is TGTGCCAGCAGTGACAGGGCGTACCGAGCTCCCTATGGCTACACCTTC. Translating gives CASSDRAYRAPYGYTF. The rearrangement links TRBV28 to TRBJ1-2, with 7 bases aligning to TRBD1. The CDR3 runs 16 residues. The V and J ends lost 5 bases and 4 bases, in that order; junction bases with no gene match: 13. The V gene's germline CDR1 is MDHEN and CDR2 SYDVKM.